Following are 27 T cell receptor beta chains from one sample sequenced in a study of shared clonotypes between healthy human individuals. Generated by immunoSEQ multiplex PCR, the TCRdb table keeps only in-frame clones and is missing some. Of about 1 million clones in the sample, about 77% were seen once. Specimen: memory CD4+ T cells sorted from blood. Subset: CD45RA-negative fraction. The receptors stem from a man between 18 and 35 years old in good health.

The CDR3 loop reads CASSKERGGYEQYF. CDR3 nucleotide sequence: TGTGCCAGCAGCAAGGAGCGGGGGGGCTACGAGCAGTACTTC. The chain uses TRBV28 and TRBJ2-7; 10 nucleotides agree with TRBD2. Germline values: CDR1 MDHEN, CDR2 SYDVKM. This CDR3 has 14 residues. With V trimmed by 6 bases and J by 3 bases, 5 bases remained unmatched.

The chain carries TRBV10-1 and TRBJ2-3, with D tentatively TRBD1 or TRBD2 (5 bases each). Trimming stripped 3 bases from V and 2 bases from J, with 15 bases between. The germline V gene has CDR1 WNHNN and CDR2 SYGVQD (reference sequence). The CDR3 has 16 residues. CDR3 in amino acids: CASSEPRGRNTDTQYF. Written as DNA, the CDR3 is TGCGCCAGCAGTGAACCCCGGGGACGGAACACAGATACGCAGTATTTT.

This sequence joins TRBV30 and TRBJ1-6; 8 bases are a match to TRBD1. The CDR3 contains 13 residues. Looked up from germline, CDR1 is GTSNPN and CDR2 is SVGIG (reference sequence). With 1 base clipped from V and 13 bases from J, the junction kept 6 bases outside the gene matches. DNA for the CDR3: TGTGCCTGGAGTGGCAGGGGGCTCGAGCCCCTCCACTTT. It encodes CAWSGRGLEPLHF.

To note about this clone: Other DNA sequences within the sample encode an identical CDR3. DNA of the CDR3: TGTGCCAGCAGTTTACGGGAAAAACTGTTTTTT. Translation gives CASSLREKLFF. This chain links TRBV28 with TRBJ1-4, with D hard to call. This CDR3 is built from 11 residues. Germline V gene lookup returns CDR1 MDHEN and CDR2 SYDVKM. V shed 2 bases and J shed 8 bases, with 3 bases lying between them.

The chain employs TRBV4-1 and TRBJ1-3; D is uncertain. This CDR3 is built from 13 residues. The V end lost 0 bases, the J end lost 6 bases, and 6 bases lay between the germline ends. Looked up from germline, CDR1 is MGHRA and CDR2 is YSYEKL. CDR3 protein: CASSQDGINTIYF. CDR3 DNA sequence: TGCGCCAGCAGCCAAGATGGTATAAACACCATATATTTT.

CDR3 region: CASCSNQPQHF. CDR3 DNA: TGTGCCAGCTGTAGCAATCAGCCCCAGCATTTT. The chain carries TRBV28 and TRBJ1-5; D uncertain. The CDR3 has 11 amino acids. The germline CDR1 and CDR2 sequences are MDHEN and SYDVKM. Trimming pared 8 bases from V and 0 bases from J, leaving 2 bases between.

The CDR3 reads CASSFPDSQTQYF. The CDR3 bases are TGTGCCAGCAGTTTCCCCGACAGTCAGACCCAGTACTTC. The J gene is TRBJ2-5, the V gene TRBV28; possibly TRBD1 for D (5 bases). The CDR3 contains 13 residues. The germline V gene encodes CDR1 MDHEN and CDR2 SYDVKM. Trimming left V 3 bases short and J 6 bases short, with 11 bases between.

The chain employs TRBV15 and TRBJ2-1; D unresolved. Trimming cost V 4 bases and J 4 bases, with 20 bases left between them. This CDR3 is built from 17 residues. From germline, CDR1 is LNHNV and CDR2 YYDKDF (reference sequence). CDR3 residues: CATSNEIKPQTYNEQFF. DNA for the CDR3: TGTGCCACCAGCAACGAGATTAAACCGCAAACATACAATGAGCAGTTCTTC.

The rearrangement uses TRBV6-6 and TRBJ2-1, with TRBD2 matching over 9 bases. The CDR3 is 16 residues long. V trimming: 3 bases; J trimming: 6 bases; junction bases outside the gene matches: 9. Germline CDR1 is MNHNY and CDR2 is SVGAGI (reference sequence). The CDR3 nucleotides are TGTGCCAGCAGTTATGGGCGGGCGGGAGGGCCCAATGAGCAGTTCTTC. The encoded protein is CASSYGRAGGPNEQFF.

This chain links TRBV10-3 with TRBJ2-2; TRBD2 aligns across 9 bases. The CDR3 is 15 amino acids. V shed 4 bases, J shed 8 bases, and the junction held 8 bases outside the gene matches. Germline V gene sequence: CDR1 ENHRY, CDR2 SYGVKD. The CDR3 sequence is CAISVGLASSGELFF. The CDR3, as DNA: TGTGCCATCAGTGTGGGACTAGCATCCTCTGGGGAGCTGTTTTTT.

This clone showed up just once. V and J are TRBV7-2 and TRBJ2-5; 8 nucleotides agree with TRBD2. The CDR3 is 16 amino acids. Unmatched junction bases numbered 12, after V lost 0 bases and J lost 9 bases. Germline lookup yields CDR1 SGHTA and CDR2 FQGNSA. The CDR3 is CASSLAASGPAGAQYF. The DNA for the CDR3 is TGTGCCAGCAGCTTAGCAGCTAGCGGGCCGGCGGGGGCCCAGTACTTC.

In this sample, this clone turned up a few times. This chain links TRBV11-3 with TRBJ2-3; D is unclear. The CDR3 length is 12 residues. Trimming pared 4 bases from V and 6 bases from J, leaving 8 bases between. CDR1 and CDR2 (germline): SGHNT, YENEEA. The CDR3 sequence is CASSSHGDTQYF. The CDR3 bases are TGTGCCAGCAGCTCCCACGGGGATACGCAGTATTTT.

This clone was seen just once. The chain employs TRBV6-5 and TRBJ2-4; D tentatively fits TRBD1 or TRBD2 (7 bases each). V was clipped by 5 bases and J by 6 bases, with 17 bases between them. This CDR3 contains 15 residues. Germline values: CDR1 MNHEY, CDR2 SVGAGI. DNA of the CDR3: TGTGCCAGCAGTCCCCGGGGGGACAGAACAAACATTCAGTACTTC. It encodes CASSPRGDRTNIQYF.

This chain connects TRBV4-2 to TRBJ1-2; 7 positions match TRBD1. The junction had 12 bases not matched to a gene; V was cut back by 4 bases and J by 7 bases. The CDR3 has 15 residues. Germline-derived CDR1 and CDR2 are LGHNA and YNFKEQ. The CDR3 loop is CASSPPEEGAFGYTF. The CDR3 DNA is TGTGCCAGCAGCCCCCCCGAGGAGGGGGCTTTTGGCTACACCTTC.

This clone came up once. CDR3 DNA: TGTGCCAGCAGCTTGAGAGACCTCCTCGAGCAGTACTTC. This codes for CASSLRDLLEQYF. The genes are TRBV11-2 and TRBJ2-7; D not certain. V dropped 3 bases and J dropped 6 bases, with 12 bases sitting between them. Per the germline V gene, CDR1 is SGHAT and CDR2 is FQNNGV. CDR3 size: 13 residues.

This clone has only a few counts. A clone one base away is much larger, so this may be a read error. The same CDR3 can be traced to other DNA sequences in this sample. The genes are TRBV29-1 and TRBJ2-2; D is unclear. From germline, CDR1 is SQVTM and CDR2 ANQGSEA. The length of the CDR3 is 11 residues. V lost 4 bases to trimming and J lost 2 bases, with 2 bases between them. In DNA form, the CDR3 reads TGCAGCGTTGCAAACACCGGGGAGCTGTTTTTT. It yields the protein CSVANTGELFF.

V is TRBV19 and J is TRBJ2-7, with 9 bases matching TRBD1. The length of the CDR3 is 15 residues. With 3 bases clipped from V and 3 bases from J, the junction kept 6 bases outside the gene matches. Germline V gene data show CDR1 as LNHDA and CDR2 as SQIVND (reference sequence). The CDR3 region is CASSIGGTGSYEQYF. CDR3 nucleotides: TGTGCCAGTAGTATCGGTGGGACAGGGAGCTACGAGCAGTACTTC.

The chain joins TRBV11-2 to TRBJ2-3, with D possibly TRBD2 on 6 matching bases. Trimming shortened V by 4 bases and J by 1 base, and 12 bases separated the two germline ends. This CDR3 comprises 15 residues. Looked up from germline, CDR1 is SGHAT and CDR2 is FQNNGV. For the CDR3, the DNA is TGTGCCAGCAGCTGGACTGTAGCGGGCACAGATACGCAGTATTTT. It is translated as CASSWTVAGTDTQYF.

This sequence joins TRBV2 and TRBJ2-3; D gene uncertain. Trimming removed 4 bases from V and 11 bases from J, with 10 bases in between. CDR1 is SNHLY and CDR2 is FYNNEI in the germline V gene. The CDR3 is made up of 11 amino acids. In DNA, the CDR3 is TGTGCCAGCAGTGCCCTAGGAGAGCAGTATTTT. Its translation is CASSALGEQYF. Full variable domain (remainder filled in from reference TRBV2 and TRBJ2-3): EPEVTQTPSHQVTQMGQEVILRCVPISNHLYFYWYRQILGQKVEFLVSFYNNEISEKSEIFDDQFSVERPDGSNFTLKIRSTKLEDSAMYFCASSALGEQYFGPGTRLTVL.

The genes are TRBV2 and TRBJ2-5, with TRBD1 identical over 10 bases. J gave up 1 base and V 6 bases, and 5 bases lay outside the gene matches. The CDR3 loop spans 15 amino acids. Looked up from germline, CDR1 is SNHLY and CDR2 is FYNNEI. CDR3 coding DNA: TGTGCCAGCAGCCAGGACAGGGGGGGCCAAGAGACCCAGTACTTC. This sequence encodes CASSQDRGGQETQYF.

This clone was counted a few times. V and J are TRBV27 and TRBJ1-2; TRBD1 might be the D (6 bases). V was trimmed by 6 bases and J by 8 bases, leaving 16 bases between them. The germline CDR1 and CDR2 sequences are MNHEY and SMNVEV (reference sequence). The CDR3 extends over 13 amino acids. The CDR3 nucleotides are TGTGCCAGCAGCCCCGGGGGGCGTAACGGCTACACCTTC. Encoded protein: CASSPGGRNGYTF.

The chain has TRBV11-2 and TRBJ1-6; D is ambiguous. Between the trimmed V and J ends, which lost 0 bases and 6 bases, there was a span of 12 bases. This CDR3 spans 16 amino acids. Germline CDR1 SGHAT, CDR2 FQNNGV. The CDR3 protein is CASSLDRSGSNSPLHF. The CDR3, as DNA: TGTGCCAGCAGCTTAGATCGATCCGGGAGTAATTCACCCCTCCACTTT.

The chain employs TRBV5-1 and TRBJ2-7; D remains ambiguous. The germline CDR1 and CDR2 sequences are SGHRS and YFSETQ. With 4 bases removed from V and 3 bases from J, the gap between germline ends came to 14 bases. The CDR3 consists of 14 residues. CDR3 sequence (DNA): TGCGCCAGCAGCCCCGACGGGCGAATCTACGAGCAGTACTTC. This encodes CASSPDGRIYEQYF.

The chain carries TRBV30 and TRBJ1-2; D is unclear. Per germline, CDR1 GTSNPN and CDR2 SVGIG (reference sequence). V was shortened by 4 bases and J by 3 bases, with 12 bases between the two germline ends. This CDR3 region has 13 residues. In DNA form, the CDR3 reads TGTGCCTGGACTGAGACTGCTGACTATGGCTACACCTTC. It encodes CAWTETADYGYTF. The full variable domain, its missing parts supplied by reference TRBV30 and TRBJ1-2, is SQTIHQWPATLVQPVGSPLSLECTVEGTSNPNLYWYRQAAGRGLQLLFYSVGIGQISSEVPQNLSASRPQDRQFILSSKKLLLSDSGFYLCAWTETADYGYTFGSGTRLTVV.

The count of this clone is one. Given a much more abundant clone one base away, this may be a read error. The CDR3 reads CASSQDPGGSTDTQYF. The DNA of the CDR3 is TGCGCCAGCAGCCAAGATCCGGGGGGTAGCACAGATACGCAGTATTTT. This sequence joins TRBV4-3 and TRBJ2-3; TRBD2 agrees at 7 bases. There are 16 residues in the CDR3. V trimming: 0 bases; J trimming: 0 bases; junction bases outside the gene matches: 3. Per germline, CDR1 LGHNA and CDR2 YSLEER.

The CDR3 loop reads CASTRGQSPLHF. The CDR3 region has the DNA TGTGCCAGCACGAGGGGACAGTCACCCCTCCACTTT. The chain combines TRBV28 with TRBJ1-6; 7 positions match TRBD1. J gave up 10 bases and V 7 bases, and 4 bases lay outside the gene matches. In germline, CDR1 is MDHEN, CDR2 SYDVKM. This CDR3 contains 12 residues.

Turning to this clone: A much larger clone lies a single base off, so this may be a read error. This rearrangement joins TRBV9 to TRBJ1-1; no clear D. CDR1 is SGDLS and CDR2 is YYNGEE in the germline V gene. The CDR3 has 13 amino acids. V was shortened by 1 base and J by 0 bases, with 4 bases between the two germline ends. The CDR3 DNA is TGTGCCAGCAGCGTACAGTTGAACACTGAAGCTTTCTTT. Translating gives CASSVQLNTEAFF. Full variable domain (missing parts from reference TRBV9 and TRBJ1-1): DSGVTQTPKHLITATGQRVTLRCSPRSGDLSVYWYQQSLDQGLQFLIQYYNGEERAKGNILERFSAQQFPDLHSELNLSSLELGDSALYFCASSVQLNTEAFFGQGTRLTVV.